Below, 29 T cell receptor beta chains from the same sample are listed, as sequenced in a study of blood T cells in healthy people across ages (dated by TCRdb to the mid-2010s). Receptor libraries were prepared by 5' RACE. TCRdb shows the sequencer as Illumina HiSeq 2500. A second roughly 6 to 12 cycle PCR used a sample-barcoded 5' primer and a J-beta primer mix. The public reads were run again by TCRdb, first through fastp at Q25 and then through MiXCR, and only productive beta chains were kept. For every CDR3 protein sequence, its rows merge into one entry that carries the most common genes and DNA. In this sample the table shows about 1.8 million distinct CDR3 sequences, roughly 49% of which occur a single time. Over 2% of the sample lies in the top ten. The source material was blood. These receptors were collected from a woman aged 40 to 49 in good health.

The CDR3 loop is CASEDVGYGYTF. CDR3 DNA sequence: TGTGCCAGCGAGGATGTTGGCTATGGCTACACCTTC. The genes are TRBV6-2 or TRBV6-3 and TRBJ1-2; D remains ambiguous. CDR1 and CDR2 (germline): MNHEY, SVGEGT. V lost 8 bases to trimming and J lost 4 bases, with 11 bases between them. This CDR3 region has 12 residues.

The CDR3 DNA reads TGTGCCAGCAGTATCTTGATACCCGACAGACTAGCTAACTATGGCTACACCTTC. Its translation is CASSILIPDRLANYGYTF. This chain connects TRBV6-1 to TRBJ1-2; maybe TRBD1 (5 bases). V was pared by 5 bases and J by 0 bases, with 22 bases between. Germline-derived CDR1 and CDR2 are MNHNS and SASEGT. The CDR3 has 18 amino acids.

The V gene is TRBV6-2 or TRBV6-3, the J gene TRBJ2-7; 9 bases match TRBD1. Losses at the gene ends were 6 bases for V and 3 bases for J; bases not matched to a gene: 9. This CDR3 is 15 amino acids long. Germline V gene lookup returns CDR1 MNHEY and CDR2 SVGEGT. CDR3 protein: CASSQRTGAVYEQYF. CDR3 DNA: TGTGCCAGCAGCCAAAGGACAGGGGCGGTCTACGAGCAGTACTTC.

The V and J genes are TRBV4-1 and TRBJ2-5; tentative D call: TRBD2 (7 bases). This CDR3 is 17 amino acids long. V was trimmed by 1 base and J by 5 bases, leaving 20 bases between them. CDR1 and CDR2 (germline): MGHRA, YSYEKL. The CDR3 reads CASSQGDGGPPEETQYF. CDR3 bases: TGCGCCAGCAGCCAAGGGGACGGGGGGCCTCCGGAGGAGACCCAGTACTTC.

The chain's CDR3 is CASSSTLSGNSYNEQFF. The CDR3 bases are TGTGCCAGCAGCTCTACTCTTAGCGGGAACTCCTACAATGAGCAGTTCTTC. This rearrangement joins TRBV7-9 to TRBJ2-1; TRBD2 matches 8 bases. Germline V gene data show CDR1 as SEHNR and CDR2 as FQNEAQ (reference sequence). J gave up 0 bases and V 4 bases, and 8 bases lay outside the gene matches. This CDR3 is 17 amino acids long.

This clonotype was detected only once. An end of the junction differs from the germline gene, which may be a read error. The rearrangement joins TRBV25-1 to TRBJ2-7; the match to TRBD1 covers 12 bases. Germline V gives CDR1 MGHDK, CDR2 SYGVNS. The CDR3 is 15 amino acids. CDR3 loop: CASSESGTGGHERYF. The CDR3 DNA reads TGTGCCAGCAGTGAATCCGGGACAGGGGGCCACGAGCGGTACTTC.

The chain links TRBV9 to TRBJ2-3, with TRBD1 matching over 8 bases. This CDR3 has 13 amino acids. The J segment lost 3 bases and the V segment lost 7 bases, leaving 4 bases of the junction unmatched. Germline V gives CDR1 SGDLS, CDR2 YYNGEE. CDR3 amino acids: CASRDRLTDTQYF. As DNA, the CDR3 is TGTGCCAGCCGGGACAGGCTTACAGATACGCAGTATTTT.

This clonotype appeared a few times. The chain recombines TRBV7-9 with TRBJ1-5; the D is unclear. V lost 1 base to trimming and J lost 5 bases, with 9 bases between them. The CDR3 is made up of 14 amino acids. Germline CDR1 and CDR2: SEHNR and FQNEAQ (reference sequence). CDR3 nucleotide sequence: TGTGCCAGCAGCTTAGGAAACAGCCATCAGCCCCAGCATTTT. This gives the protein CASSLGNSHQPQHF.

The V gene is TRBV6-2 or TRBV6-3, the J gene TRBJ2-5; D uncertain. The germline V gene has CDR1 MNHEY and CDR2 SVGEGT. Trimming shortened V by 5 bases and J by 7 bases, and 17 bases separated the two germline ends. The CDR3 is 14 residues long. The CDR3 DNA reads TGTGCCAGCAGTCCCGACCGGTTCGGCCGGACCCAGTACTTC. It codes for CASSPDRFGRTQYF.

The CDR3 bases are TGTGCCAGCACCCGAGCACAGTCTGGGGCCAACGTCCTGACTTTC. The encoded protein is CASTRAQSGANVLTF. The rearrangement uses TRBV21-1 and TRBJ2-6. TRBV21-1 is a pseudogene locus. The CDR3 covers 15 residues.

This clonotype has just a few counts. The chain employs TRBV20-1 and TRBJ1-1; possibly TRBD1 for D (6 bases). Germline loops: CDR1 DFQATT, CDR2 SNEGSKA (reference sequence). The CDR3 is made up of 13 amino acids. The V gene lost 5 bases and the J gene lost 1 base, with 11 bases spanning the gap. The CDR3 sequence: CSALEGGNTEAFF. CDR3 sequence (DNA): TGCAGTGCTCTCGAGGGGGGGAACACTGAAGCTTTCTTT.

This chain links TRBV20-1 with TRBJ2-5; 7 nucleotides match TRBD1. The ends lost 0 bases at V and 3 bases at J; junction bases unmatched: 7. The CDR3 length is 15 residues. CDR1 DFQATT and CDR2 SNEGSKA come from the germline V gene (reference sequence). DNA for the CDR3: TGCAGTGCTAGAGAAGGGGGCCTTTCCAAAGAGACCCAGTACTTC. The encoded protein is CSAREGGLSKETQYF.

V gene TRBV7-2 combines with J gene TRBJ2-4; possibly TRBD1 for D (6 bases). TRBJ2-7 explains the end of the DNA better; the J call may be wrong. This CDR3 has 17 amino acids. CDR1 is SGHTA, CDR2 FQGNSA, per germline. This CDR3 reads CASSLGETGRGRYEQYF. CDR3 nucleotides: TGTGCCAGCAGCTTAGGAGAGACGGGCAGGGGCAGATACGAGCAGTACTTC.

The chain combines TRBV20-1 with TRBJ1-2, with TRBD1 as a possible D gene (5 bases). The CDR3 covers 13 residues. The V end lost 1 base, the J end lost 7 bases, and 13 bases lay between the germline ends. Germline V gene lookup returns CDR1 DFQATT and CDR2 SNEGSKA (reference sequence). In DNA, the CDR3 is TGCAGTGCTAGAGGACCAGGGAGAGGTGGCTACACCTTC. Translation: CSARGPGRGGYTF.

This clonotype was detected only a few times. V usage is TRBV20-1 and J usage is TRBJ2-1; tentatively, D is TRBD1 or TRBD2 (6 bases each). The CDR3 is 12 residues long. V was pared by 4 bases and J by 10 bases, with 14 bases between. CDR1 is DFQATT, CDR2 SNEGSKA, per germline (reference sequence). CDR3 DNA sequence: TGCAGTGCTATGGTAGGGGGGTGGGAGCAGTTCTTC. Its translation: CSAMVGGWEQFF.

The chain uses TRBV28 and TRBJ2-5; D is uncertain. CDR1 and CDR2 (germline): MDHEN, SYDVKM. This CDR3 spans 13 amino acids. Deletions cut 4 bases from V and 5 bases from J, with 11 bases between. CDR3 loop: CASSSRSDETQYF. CDR3 DNA: TGTGCCAGCAGTTCCCGGTCCGACGAGACCCAGTACTTC.

In DNA form, the CDR3 reads TGCAGTGCCATGGGACAGCTGGGTGAGCAGTACTTC. This codes for CSAMGQLGEQYF. V and J are TRBV20-1 and TRBJ2-7, with 7 nucleotides matching TRBD1. The CDR3 is 12 residues long. Germline V lookup: CDR1 DFQATT, CDR2 SNEGSKA (reference sequence). V shed 6 bases, J shed 7 bases, and the junction held 9 bases outside the gene matches.

This clonotype showed up just a few times. The chain couples TRBV7-8 to TRBJ2-5; no reliable D call. Looked up from germline, CDR1 is SGHVS and CDR2 is FQNEAQ. The CDR3 spans 15 residues. V was cut by 3 bases and J by 2 bases, with 13 bases left in between. The CDR3 nucleotides read TGTGCCAGCAGCTTTGTTAGAAGGGAACAAGAGACCCAGTACTTC. Translating it yields CASSFVRREQETQYF.

This clonotype was detected only a few times. The chain carries TRBV24-1 and TRBJ2-7; D gene ambiguous. V lost 3 bases and J 7 bases, leaving 12 bases between the germline ends. Germline V lookup: CDR1 KGHDR, CDR2 SFDVKD. The CDR3 is made up of 13 amino acids. In nucleotides, the CDR3 is TGTGCCACCAGTGATAGAGGATATCGGGAGCAGTACTTC. Translated: CATSDRGYREQYF.

The chain employs TRBV20-1 and TRBJ2-4; D call uncertain. The DNA end lines up better with TRBJ2-5; the J call may be wrong. CDR1 and CDR2 (germline): DFQATT, SNEGSKA (reference sequence). The length of the CDR3 is 13 residues. The CDR3 protein is CSARGQGAGTQYF. In DNA, the CDR3 is TGCAGTGCTAGAGGTCAAGGAGCAGGGACCCAGTACTTC.

This clonotype was detected a few times. The chain uses TRBV28 and TRBJ2-5; D gene ambiguous. The CDR3 runs to 13 residues. Germline lookup yields CDR1 MDHEN and CDR2 SYDVKM. The ends were cut back, 11 bases at V and 5 bases at J, with 18 bases in the middle. DNA of the CDR3: TGTGCCGCCGGACGGGCAAGGAAGGAGACCCAGTACTTC. Translated: CAAGRARKETQYF.

The chain links TRBV2 to TRBJ2-5, with 8 positions matching TRBD2. Trimming at V came to 3 bases and at J to 5 bases, leaving 8 bases not matched to a gene. The CDR3 spans 15 residues. Germline CDR1 is SNHLY and CDR2 is FYNNEI. CDR3 coding DNA: TGTGCCAGCAGTGACTCCAGCGGGGGAGCGGAGACCCAGTACTTC. Translating it yields CASSDSSGGAETQYF.

The J gene is TRBJ1-1, the V gene TRBV20-1; D possibly corresponds to TRBD1 (6 bases). V shed 3 bases and J shed 4 bases, with 21 bases lying between them. This CDR3 contains 16 residues. The germline CDR1 and CDR2 sequences are DFQATT and SNEGSKA (reference sequence). CDR3 loop: CSASRRGGQILTEAFF. DNA for the CDR3: TGCAGTGCTAGTCGTAGGGGCGGACAGATTCTCACTGAAGCTTTCTTT.

This clonotype has a handful of counts. The J gene is TRBJ2-1, the V gene TRBV13; D not resolved. Germline CDR1 and CDR2: PRHDT and FYEKMQ (reference sequence). Trimming took off 2 bases at V and 6 bases at J, with 8 bases between the two ends. There are 13 residues in the CDR3. CDR3 residues: CASSLRILNEQFF. The CDR3 region has the DNA TGTGCCAGCAGCTTAAGGATTCTCAATGAGCAGTTCTTC.

This clonotype has just a few counts. The V call is TRBV28, the J call TRBJ2-7; D possibly corresponds to TRBD2 (6 bases). In germline, CDR1 is MDHEN, CDR2 SYDVKM. The CDR3 covers 13 residues. V was shortened by 8 bases and J by 2 bases, with 13 bases between the two germline ends. In DNA form, the CDR3 reads TGTGCCAGCTATAGCGGATCCACCTACGAGCAGTACTTC. Translated, it gives CASYSGSTYEQYF.

This chain links TRBV2 with TRBJ2-7; D gene ambiguous. The CDR3 consists of 12 residues. V was cut by 5 bases and J by 5 bases, with 10 bases left in between. Germline V gene sequence: CDR1 SNHLY, CDR2 FYNNEI. The DNA for the CDR3 is TGTGCCAGCAGTTACGCGGACCACGAGCAGTACTTC. This translates into CASSYADHEQYF.

The chain employs TRBV7-2 and TRBJ1-6, with 7 nucleotides matching TRBD1. Germline V gene lookup returns CDR1 SGHTA and CDR2 FQGNSA. Trimming took 5 bases from V and 6 from J; bases not matched to a gene: 16. This CDR3 contains 18 residues. CDR3 sequence (DNA): TGTGCCAGCAGCGCGTCGTCACAGGGGTCAATTCGTAATTCACCCCTCCACTTT. Its protein product is CASSASSQGSIRNSPLHF.

The rearrangement links TRBV15 to TRBJ2-7, with D possibly called TRBD1 or TRBD2 (5 bases each). The CDR3 has 14 residues. V was trimmed by 0 bases and J by 3 bases, leaving 9 bases between them. Germline V gene data show CDR1 as LNHNV and CDR2 as YYDKDF (reference sequence). CDR3 protein: CATSREGVGYEQYF. CDR3 bases: TGTGCCACCAGCAGAGAGGGGGTAGGCTACGAGCAGTACTTC.

The J gene is TRBJ1-1, the V gene TRBV7-9; 7 nucleotides align to TRBD1. CDR1 is SEHNR and CDR2 is FQNEAQ in the germline V gene (reference sequence). J lost 8 bases, V lost 5 bases, and 5 bases had no gene match. CDR3 length equals 12 residues. Here the CDR3 reads CASSLGQDEAFF. The DNA for the CDR3 is TGTGCCAGCAGCCTAGGACAGGACGAAGCTTTCTTT. The complete variable domain, with remaining parts taken from reference TRBV7-9 and TRBJ1-1, reads DTGVSQNPRHKITKRGQNVTFRCDPISEHNRLYWYRQTLGQGPEFLTYFQNEAQLEKSRLLSDRFSAERPKGSFSTLEIQRTEQGDSAMYLCASSLGQDEAFFGQGTRLTVV.